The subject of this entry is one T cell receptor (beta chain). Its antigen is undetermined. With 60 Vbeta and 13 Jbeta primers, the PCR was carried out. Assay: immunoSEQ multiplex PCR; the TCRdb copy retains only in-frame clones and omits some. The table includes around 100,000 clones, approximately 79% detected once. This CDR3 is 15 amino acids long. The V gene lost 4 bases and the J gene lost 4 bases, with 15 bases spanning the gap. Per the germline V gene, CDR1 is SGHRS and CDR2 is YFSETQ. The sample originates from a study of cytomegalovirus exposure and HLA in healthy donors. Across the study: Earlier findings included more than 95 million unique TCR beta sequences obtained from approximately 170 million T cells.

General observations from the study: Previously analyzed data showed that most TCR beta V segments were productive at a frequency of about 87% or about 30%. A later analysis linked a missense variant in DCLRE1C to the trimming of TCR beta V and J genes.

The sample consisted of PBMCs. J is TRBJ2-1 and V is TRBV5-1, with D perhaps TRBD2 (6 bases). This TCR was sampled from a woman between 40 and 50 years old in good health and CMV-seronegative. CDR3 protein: CASSVSGTEYNEQFF. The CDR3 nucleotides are TGCGCCAGCAGCGTGTCCGGGACTGAGTACAATGAGCAGTTCTTC.